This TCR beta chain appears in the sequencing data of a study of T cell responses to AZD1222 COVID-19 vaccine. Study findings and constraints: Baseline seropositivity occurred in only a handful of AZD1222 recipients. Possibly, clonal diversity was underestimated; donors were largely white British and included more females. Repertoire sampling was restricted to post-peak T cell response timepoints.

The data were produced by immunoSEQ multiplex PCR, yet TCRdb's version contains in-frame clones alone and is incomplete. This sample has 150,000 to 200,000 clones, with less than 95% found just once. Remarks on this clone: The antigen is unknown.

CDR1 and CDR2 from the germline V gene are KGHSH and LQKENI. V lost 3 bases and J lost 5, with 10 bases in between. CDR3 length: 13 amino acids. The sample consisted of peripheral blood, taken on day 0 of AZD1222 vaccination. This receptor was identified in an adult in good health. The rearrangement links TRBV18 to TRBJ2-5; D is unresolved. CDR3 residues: CASSPELLETQYF. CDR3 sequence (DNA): TGTGCCAGCTCACCGGAACTTCTGGAGACCCAGTACTTC.